Below, one T cell receptor (beta chain) is given with its context. Its antigen is not yet known. Base qualities were left out, and no much larger clone turns up one base away. The library came from the immunoSEQ multiplex PCR assay. The table was pulled from immuneACCESS by TCRdb, which kept in-frame rearrangements only. Such tables lose some clones; where checked, under half of the loss comes from unresolved V genes, and the rest has no known cause. This sample gives tens of thousands of clones in total; roughly nine tenths of them show up just once. The ten largest clones capture 0.95% to 1.5% of the sample. The sample belongs to a study of T cell changes during pregnancy in multiple sclerosis (dated by TCRdb to about 2019). At the level of the whole study: The study examined how the T cell repertoire changed over the course of pregnancy in women with multiple sclerosis.

Spanning cysteine to phenylalanine, the CDR3 consists of 15 amino acids. The DNA shown is the 45-base CDR3, in frame from base 1. At the junction V is shortened by 6 bases and J by 7 bases; bases outside the gene matches: 13. CDR1 and CDR2 (MGHDK, SYGVNS) derive from the germline V gene. The sample here was CD4+ T cells from peripheral blood mononuclear cells, taken in the second trimester of pregnancy. The sequence derives from a female donor with multiple sclerosis, enrolled in a pregnancy study. The V gene is TRBV25-1 and the J gene is TRBJ1-2, and 8 junctional nucleotides match TRBD1. For the CDR3, the sequence is CASSTPGGSGRGYTF. The DNA sequence is as follows: TGTGCCAGCAGCACCCCAGGGGGCAGCGGTCGTGGCTACACCTTC.